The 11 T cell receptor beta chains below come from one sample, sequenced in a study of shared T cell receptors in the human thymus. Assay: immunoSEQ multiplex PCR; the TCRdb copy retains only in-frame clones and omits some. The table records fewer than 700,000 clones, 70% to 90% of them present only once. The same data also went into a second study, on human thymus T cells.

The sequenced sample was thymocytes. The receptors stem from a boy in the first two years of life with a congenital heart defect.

CDR3 loop: CATSSRGAPATNEKLFF. As DNA, the CDR3 is TGTGCCACCAGCAGTCGGGGGGCCCCTGCAACTAATGAAAAACTGTTTTTT. The rearrangement links TRBV15 to TRBJ1-4; TRBD1 might be the D (6 bases). Germline-derived CDR1 and CDR2 are LNHNV and YYDKDF (reference sequence). V lost 3 bases to trimming and J lost 0 bases, with 14 bases between them. The CDR3 is made up of 17 amino acids.

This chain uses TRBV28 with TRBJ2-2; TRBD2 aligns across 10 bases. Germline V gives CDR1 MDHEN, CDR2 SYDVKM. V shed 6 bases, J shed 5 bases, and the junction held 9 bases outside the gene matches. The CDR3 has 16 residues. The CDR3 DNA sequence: TGTGCCAGCAGAACACCCGGACTAGCGGTGACCGGGGAGCTGTTTTTT. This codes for CASRTPGLAVTGELFF.

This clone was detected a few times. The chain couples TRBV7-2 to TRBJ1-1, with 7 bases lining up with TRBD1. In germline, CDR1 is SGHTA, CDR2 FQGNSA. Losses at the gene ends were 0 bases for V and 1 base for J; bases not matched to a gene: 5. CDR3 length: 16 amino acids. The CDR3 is CASSLAPTGRNTEAFF. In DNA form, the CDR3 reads TGTGCCAGCAGCTTAGCCCCGACAGGGAGGAACACTGAAGCTTTCTTT.

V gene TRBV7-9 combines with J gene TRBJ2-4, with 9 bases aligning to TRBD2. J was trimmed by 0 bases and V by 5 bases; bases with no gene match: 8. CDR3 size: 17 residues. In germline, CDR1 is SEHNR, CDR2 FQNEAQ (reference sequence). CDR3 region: CASSHGAGGQAKNIQYF. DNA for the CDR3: TGTGCCAGCAGCCACGGTGCGGGGGGGCAAGCCAAAAACATTCAGTACTTC.

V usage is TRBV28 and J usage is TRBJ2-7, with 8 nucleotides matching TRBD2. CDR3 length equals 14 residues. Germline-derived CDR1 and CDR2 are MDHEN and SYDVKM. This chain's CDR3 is CATGGGRRVYEQYF. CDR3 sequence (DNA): TGTGCTACCGGGGGGGGGCGCAGGGTTTACGAGCAGTACTTC.

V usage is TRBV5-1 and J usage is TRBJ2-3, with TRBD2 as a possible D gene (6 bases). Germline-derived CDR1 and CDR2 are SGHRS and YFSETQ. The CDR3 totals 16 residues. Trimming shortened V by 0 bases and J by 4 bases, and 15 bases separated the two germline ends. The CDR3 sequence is CASSLEGGWGADTQYF. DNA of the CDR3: TGCGCCAGCAGCTTGGAGGGTGGATGGGGGGCAGATACGCAGTATTTT.

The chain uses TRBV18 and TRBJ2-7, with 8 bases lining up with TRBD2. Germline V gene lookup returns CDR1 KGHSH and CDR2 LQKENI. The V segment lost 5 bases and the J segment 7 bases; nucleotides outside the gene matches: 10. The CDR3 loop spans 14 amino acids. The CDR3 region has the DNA TGTGCCAGCTCAGGCAGCGGGAGTTCAAGGGAGCAGTACTTC. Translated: CASSGSGSSREQYF.

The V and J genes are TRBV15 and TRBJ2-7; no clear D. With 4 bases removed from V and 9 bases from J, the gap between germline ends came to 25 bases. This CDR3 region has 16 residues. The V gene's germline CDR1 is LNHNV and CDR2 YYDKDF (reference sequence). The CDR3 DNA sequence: TGTGCCACCAGCACCGCTCCCGATCAGGTTTCACGTGCGCAGTACTTC. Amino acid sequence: CATSTAPDQVSRAQYF.

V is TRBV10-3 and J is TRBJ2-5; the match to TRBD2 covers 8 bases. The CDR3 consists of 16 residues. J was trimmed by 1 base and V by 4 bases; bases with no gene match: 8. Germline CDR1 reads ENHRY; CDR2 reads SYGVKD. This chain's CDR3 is CAISGGVAGLQETQYF. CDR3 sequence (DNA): TGTGCCATCAGTGGGGGGGTAGCGGGGCTCCAAGAGACCCAGTACTTC.

The CDR3 region has the DNA TGTGCCAGCAGTTCACGCAGGGGCGAAAAACTGTTTTTT. This encodes CASSSRRGEKLFF. The chain uses TRBV27 and TRBJ1-4, with TRBD1 as a possible D gene (6 bases). Germline V gives CDR1 MNHEY, CDR2 SMNVEV (reference sequence). This CDR3 has 13 amino acids. The germline V and J ends were trimmed by 4 bases and 8 bases, with 11 bases remaining between them.

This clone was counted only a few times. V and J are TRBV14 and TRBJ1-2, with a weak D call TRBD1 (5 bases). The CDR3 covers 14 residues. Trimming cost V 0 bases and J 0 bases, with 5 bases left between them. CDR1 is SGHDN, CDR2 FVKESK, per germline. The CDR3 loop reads CASSQDRANYGYTF. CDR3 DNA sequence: TGTGCCAGCAGCCAAGACAGGGCTAACTATGGCTACACCTTC.